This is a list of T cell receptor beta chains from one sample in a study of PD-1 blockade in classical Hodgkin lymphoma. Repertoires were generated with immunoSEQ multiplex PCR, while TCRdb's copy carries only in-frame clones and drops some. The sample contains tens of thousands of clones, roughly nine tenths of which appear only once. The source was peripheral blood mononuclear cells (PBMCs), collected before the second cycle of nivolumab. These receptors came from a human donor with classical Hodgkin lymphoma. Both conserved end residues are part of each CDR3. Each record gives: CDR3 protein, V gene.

cdr3_aa: CASSEQGVHTEAFF; v_call: TRBV6-1
cdr3_aa: CSVTPGRGSFTDTQYF; v_call: TRBV29-1
cdr3_aa: CASSQRTGDPPGNTIYF; v_call: TRBV4-1
cdr3_aa: CASRAGTVNSNQPQHF; v_call: TRBV27
cdr3_aa: CASRTDNFDSPLHF; v_call: TRBV28
cdr3_aa: CASSPLAGSYNEQFF; v_call: TRBV7-9
cdr3_aa: CASSYVPQPQHF; v_call: TRBV6-6
cdr3_aa: CASSLWWTSGGSTYEQYF; v_call: TRBV11-2
cdr3_aa: CASSGTTGYNSPLHF; v_call: TRBV18
cdr3_aa: CASKAHFTVNYGYTF; v_call: TRBV2
cdr3_aa: CASSPQDLGGNQPQHF; v_call: TRBV19
cdr3_aa: CASSVDRVAYEQYF; v_call: TRBV6-1
cdr3_aa: CASSTSQGMNTEAFF; v_call: TRBV5-1
cdr3_aa: CASSEARGGEQFF; v_call: TRBV2
cdr3_aa: CASTNQGARDTQYF; v_call: TRBV28
cdr3_aa: CASSGRTSTNEKLFF; v_call: TRBV7-9
cdr3_aa: CASSYGSGPYEQYF; v_call: TRBV27
cdr3_aa: CASSLGTHEQYF; v_call: TRBV7-9
cdr3_aa: CASSRLAGGYEQFF; v_call: TRBV10-2
cdr3_aa: CASSLWATGGGDTGELFF; v_call: TRBV28
cdr3_aa: CASSISGSNQPQHF; v_call: TRBV19
cdr3_aa: CAWSSDQGSTEAFF; v_call: TRBV30
cdr3_aa: CASSPYLLSQGEQYF; v_call: TRBV28
cdr3_aa: CASSESTVQETQYF; v_call: TRBV2
cdr3_aa: CASSATSGVGQFF; v_call: TRBV7-2
cdr3_aa: CASSPPGPSSGANVLTF; v_call: TRBV28
cdr3_aa: CASSLFPSGERTDTQYF; v_call: TRBV28
cdr3_aa: CASSKIPTGELFF; v_call: TRBV19
cdr3_aa: CASFSNEPNTEAFF; v_call: TRBV19
cdr3_aa: CASSLVSGQGKSGHTDTQYF; v_call: TRBV7-8
cdr3_aa: CASSKTDAKNIQYF; v_call: TRBV21-1
cdr3_aa: CASSLIGRPLQETQYF; v_call: TRBV27
cdr3_aa: CASSLRFTGFEAFF; v_call: TRBV27
cdr3_aa: CSVDPAGYTDTQYF; v_call: TRBV29-1
cdr3_aa: CASSQDGNTGELFF; v_call: TRBV19
cdr3_aa: CASSLPGRTQYF; v_call: TRBV5-4
cdr3_aa: CASSQNPGTPYEQYF; v_call: TRBV4-1
cdr3_aa: CASSLVRDASSYNSPLHF; v_call: TRBV7-2
cdr3_aa: CASSLGQAYTGELFF; v_call: TRBV7-3
cdr3_aa: CASSLAAGGGSTDTQYF; v_call: TRBV5-8
cdr3_aa: CASSFDMAPYGYTF; v_call: TRBV28